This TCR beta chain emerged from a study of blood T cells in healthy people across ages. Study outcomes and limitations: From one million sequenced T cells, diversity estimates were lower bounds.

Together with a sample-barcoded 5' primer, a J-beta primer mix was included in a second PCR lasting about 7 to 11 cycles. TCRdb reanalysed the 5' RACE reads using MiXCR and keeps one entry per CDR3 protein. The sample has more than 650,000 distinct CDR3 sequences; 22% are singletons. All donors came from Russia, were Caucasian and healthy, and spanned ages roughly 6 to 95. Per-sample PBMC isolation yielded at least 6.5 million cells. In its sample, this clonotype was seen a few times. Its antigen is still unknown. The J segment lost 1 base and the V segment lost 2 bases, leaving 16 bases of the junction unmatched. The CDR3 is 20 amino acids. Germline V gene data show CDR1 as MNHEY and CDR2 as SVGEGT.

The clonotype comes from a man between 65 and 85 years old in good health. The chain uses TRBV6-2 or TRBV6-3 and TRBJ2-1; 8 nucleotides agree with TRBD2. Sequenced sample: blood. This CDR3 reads CASSYTRTSYMTPSYNEQFF. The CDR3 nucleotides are TGTGCCAGCAGTTACACCAGGACTAGCTACATGACGCCGTCCTACAATGAGCAGTTCTTC.